A selection of T cell receptor beta chains follows, all from one sample in a study of T cell responses to AZD1222 COVID-19 vaccine. Clones were sequenced by immunoSEQ multiplex PCR, and TCRdb holds only the in-frame ones, with some missing. The table records 150,000 to 200,000 clones, 85% to 95% of them present only once. The sequencing here drew on peripheral blood, taken 28 days after the second dose of the MenACWY control vaccine. The source of these receptors is an adult who received the MenACWY meningococcal vaccine as a control. Both conserved end residues are part of each CDR3. The order of the fields is D gene, J gene, V gene, clone size, CDR3 DNA, CDR3 protein. D genes are given only for firm matches. Rows give clone size only sometimes, using once, few, many, or a class for an expanded clone.

.	TRBJ2-7	TRBV9	.	TGTGCCAGCAGCGTAGAGTCGGAGCGAGCCTACGAGCAGTACTTC	CASSVESERAYEQYF
.	TRBJ2-3	TRBV11-3	.	TGTGCCAGCAGCTTAGTACGGTGGGTCAGACCTAGCACAGATACGCAGTATTTT	CASSLVRWVRPSTDTQYF
.	TRBJ2-7	TRBV19	.	TGTGCCAGTAGTGTCACCGGGACATCCCCGACCCAGCAGTACTTC	CASSVTGTSPTQQYF
.	TRBJ2-2	TRBV10-2	.	TGCGCCAGCACCCTGAACACCGGGGAGCTGTTTTTT	CASTLNTGELFF
TRBD2	TRBJ2-1	TRBV6-2/TRBV6-3	.	TGTGCCAGCAGCCTGGCGGGAGGGCCTGAGGGTGAGCAGTTCTTC	CASSLAGGPEGEQFF
TRBD2	TRBJ2-7	TRBV19	.	TGTGCCAGTAGCCGCCTCGAACTAGCGGGAGGGCCCCACGAGCAGTACTTC	CASSRLELAGGPHEQYF
.	TRBJ1-1	TRBV27	.	TGTGCCAGCAGTTTATCGGGCGGGGGAAGGACTGAAGCTTTCTTT	CASSLSGGGRTEAFF
TRBD1	TRBJ1-4	TRBV3-1/TRBV3-2	.	TGTGCCAGCCGTGCCTTCGGCAGGGGGCGAGAAAAACTGTTTTTT	CASRAFGRGREKLFF
.	TRBJ2-3	TRBV7-7	.	TGTGCCAGCAGCTCAGGCCGGGGGACAGATACGCAGTATTTT	CASSSGRGTDTQYF
.	TRBJ1-1	TRBV6-5	.	TGTGCCAGCAGCCGCGTTTTGCAGGGCACTGAAGCTTTCTTT	CASSRVLQGTEAFF
TRBD2	TRBJ2-5	TRBV7-8	.	TGTGCCAGCAGCTTGGCGGGACTAAAAGAGACCCAGTACTTC	CASSLAGLKETQYF
TRBD2	TRBJ2-1	TRBV5-1	.	TGCGCCAGCAGCACGGTAGCGGGAGGTTACAATGAGCAGTTCTTC	CASSTVAGGYNEQFF
.	TRBJ2-1	TRBV2	.	TGTGCCAGCAGTGGGGACGGGGGTGAGCAGTTCTTC	CASSGDGGEQFF
.	TRBJ1-1	TRBV7-2	.	TGTGCCAGTCGACGTGATTTTTCCGCGAACACTGAAGCTTTCTTT	CASRRDFSANTEAFF
.	TRBJ1-3	TRBV19	few	TGTGCCAGTAGTATCCCCGGCCGGGGGCAAAACACCATATATTTT	CASSIPGRGQNTIYF
.	TRBJ1-2	TRBV3-1/TRBV3-2	.	TGTGCCAGCAGCCAGGGGTGGGGTTCCTATGGCTACACCTTC	CASSQGWGSYGYTF
.	TRBJ1-5	TRBV19	.	TGTGCCAGCGAAGTCCCGGGACCAAATCAGCCCCAGCATTTT	CASEVPGPNQPQHF
.	TRBJ1-1	TRBV5-4	.	TGTGCCAGCAGCCTAAGTCAGAATTCTGAAGCTTTCTTT	CASSLSQNSEAFF